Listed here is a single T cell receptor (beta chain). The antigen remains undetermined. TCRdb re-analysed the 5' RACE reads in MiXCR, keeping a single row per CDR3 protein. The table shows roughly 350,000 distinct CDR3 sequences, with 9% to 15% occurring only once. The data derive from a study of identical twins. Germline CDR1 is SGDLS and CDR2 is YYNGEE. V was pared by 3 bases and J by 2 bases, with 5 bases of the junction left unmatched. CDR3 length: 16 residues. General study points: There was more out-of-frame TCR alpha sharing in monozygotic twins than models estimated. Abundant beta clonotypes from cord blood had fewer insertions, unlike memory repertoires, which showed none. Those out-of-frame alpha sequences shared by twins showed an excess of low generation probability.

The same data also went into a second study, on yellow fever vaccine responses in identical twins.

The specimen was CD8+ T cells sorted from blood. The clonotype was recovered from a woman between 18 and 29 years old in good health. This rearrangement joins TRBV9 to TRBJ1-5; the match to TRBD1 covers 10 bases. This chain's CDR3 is CASSAGTGAGNQPQHF. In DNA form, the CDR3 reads TGTGCCAGCAGCGCGGGGACAGGGGCTGGCAATCAGCCCCAGCATTTT.